Listed here are 23 T cell receptor beta chains from one sample, sequenced in a study of cytotoxic CD8 clonotypes in ibrutinib-treated CLL. Produced via immunoSEQ multiplex PCR; TCRdb's table is partial and in-frame only. Of 52,000 or so clones in the sample, roughly 58% were seen once. The source material was PBMCs, sampled at disease progression, from a patient treated with ibrutinib. The receptor set was obtained from a human donor with chronic lymphocytic leukemia.

The J gene is TRBJ1-2, the V gene TRBV2; D perhaps matches TRBD1 (5 bases). The V gene lost 3 bases and the J gene lost 7 bases, with 15 bases spanning the gap. The CDR3 is 14 residues long. Germline V gene sequence: CDR1 SNHLY, CDR2 FYNNEI. CDR3 sequence (DNA): TGTGCCAGCAGTGACCCCAGGGTGGGGTCTGGCTACACCTTC. It specifies CASSDPRVGSGYTF.

This clone was counted once. The chain has TRBV7-9 and TRBJ2-7; no firm D call. Germline V CDR1 and CDR2: SEHNR, FQNEAQ (reference sequence). The CDR3 has 15 amino acids. V lost 2 bases to trimming and J lost 2 bases, with 13 bases between them. CDR3 sequence (DNA): TGTGCCAGCAGCTTAATAGCCTTATCGGCCTACGAGCAGTACTTC. Its translation: CASSLIALSAYEQYF.

The V call is TRBV9, the J call TRBJ2-5; no clear D. The CDR3 consists of 15 residues. The germline V gene encodes CDR1 SGDLS and CDR2 YYNGEE. V was pared by 4 bases and J by 5 bases, with 18 bases between. Written as DNA, the CDR3 is TGTGCCAGCAGCTCAGGAGTGTCCCTATGGGAGACCCAGTACTTC. It codes for CASSSGVSLWETQYF.

The J gene is TRBJ1-6, the V gene TRBV11-2; D remains unclear. This CDR3 is built from 15 residues. Per the germline V gene, CDR1 is SGHAT and CDR2 is FQNNGV. Trimming removed 3 bases from V and 8 bases from J, with 14 bases in between. The chain's CDR3 is CASSFGSVSHSPLHF. The CDR3 DNA reads as TGTGCCAGCAGCTTCGGCAGCGTTTCCCATTCACCCCTCCACTTT. The full variable domain, in which reference TRBV11-2 and TRBJ1-6 provide the parts outside the CDR3, is EAGVAQSPRYKIIEKRQSVAFWCNPISGHATLYWYQQILGQGPKLLIQFQNNGVVDDSQLPKDRFSAERLKGVDSTLKIQPAKLEDSAVYLCASSFGSVSHSPLHFGNGTRLTVT.

This clone was recorded many times. The chain combines TRBV4-3 with TRBJ1-5; D is unclear. Germline values: CDR1 LGHNA, CDR2 YSLEER. This CDR3 is built from 15 residues. The V end was cut by 0 bases, the J end by 0 bases, with 6 bases between. The CDR3 DNA follows: TGCGCCAGCAGCCAAGACGGCAATAGCAATCAGCCCCAGCATTTT. Its translation is CASSQDGNSNQPQHF.

The chain carries TRBV5-1 and TRBJ1-2, with TRBD1 matching over 7 bases. Looked up from germline, CDR1 is SGHRS and CDR2 is YFSETQ. The J segment lost 8 bases and the V segment lost 4 bases, leaving 14 bases of the junction unmatched. CDR3 length: 15 amino acids. The CDR3 reads CASSLTGPKGGGYTF. DNA for the CDR3: TGCGCCAGCAGCCTCACGGGGCCAAAAGGGGGCGGCTACACCTTC.

This chain uses TRBV5-5 with TRBJ1-4; TRBD1 might be the D (6 bases). CDR1 is SGHKS and CDR2 is YYEKEE in the germline V gene (reference sequence). V lost 0 bases, J lost 2 bases, and 11 bases lay in between. The CDR3 spans 16 residues. CDR3 region: CASSLARGRTNEKLFF. As DNA, the CDR3 is TGTGCCAGCAGCTTGGCCAGGGGCAGGACTAATGAAAAACTGTTTTTT.

This clone occurred once. Other DNA sequences in this sample translate to the same CDR3. The chain recombines TRBV29-1 with TRBJ1-1; tentative D call: TRBD1 (5 bases). There are 12 residues in the CDR3. Germline CDR1 reads SQVTM; CDR2 reads ANQGSEA. Trimming pared 4 bases from V and 4 bases from J, leaving 10 bases between. The chain's CDR3 is CSVGRAGTEAFF. The CDR3 DNA follows: TGCAGCGTTGGCAGGGCGGGCACTGAAGCTTTCTTT.

The chain links TRBV5-1 to TRBJ1-6; 8 nucleotides line up with TRBD1. Losses at the gene ends were 4 bases for V and 9 bases for J; bases not matched to a gene: 12. CDR3 length: 16 amino acids. The V gene's germline CDR1 is SGHRS and CDR2 YFSETQ. This CDR3 reads CASSPGAGQGPSPLHF. CDR3 bases: TGCGCCAGCAGCCCAGGGGCCGGACAGGGACCTTCACCCCTCCACTTT. Together with reference TRBV5-1 and TRBJ1-6, the CDR3 gives the full variable domain: KAGVTQTPRYLIKTRGQQVTLSCSPISGHRSVSWYQQTPGQGLQFLFEYFSETQRNKGNFPGRFSGRQFSNSRSEMNVSTLELGDSALYLCASSPGAGQGPSPLHFGNGTRLTVT.

This clone was recorded at least ten times. The J gene is TRBJ1-5, the V gene TRBV7-2, with TRBD1 as a possible D gene (5 bases). Germline V CDR1 and CDR2: SGHTA, FQGNSA. Trimming stripped 0 bases from V and 7 bases from J, with 10 bases between. CDR3 size: 14 residues. The CDR3 region is CASSLARGSQPQHF. CDR3 in DNA: TGTGCCAGCAGCTTAGCGAGGGGTAGCCAGCCCCAGCATTTT.

This sequence joins TRBV10-3 and TRBJ2-7; 9 bases are a match to TRBD2. This CDR3 spans 15 amino acids. Per germline, CDR1 ENHRY and CDR2 SYGVKD. J was trimmed by 3 bases and V by 2 bases; bases with no gene match: 5. The chain's CDR3 is CAISEVVAGDYEQYF. The CDR3 DNA reads as TGTGCCATCAGTGAGGTGGTAGCGGGGGACTACGAGCAGTACTTC.

A few counts support this clone. The chain employs TRBV28 and TRBJ1-5, with TRBD1 matching 7 bases. V shed 4 bases and J 3 bases; nucleotides not matched to a gene: 6. Germline values: CDR1 MDHEN, CDR2 SYDVKM. This CDR3 has 15 residues. The CDR3 region is CASSSTDRANQPQHF. Here the CDR3 DNA reads TGTGCCAGCAGTTCAACAGACAGGGCCAATCAGCCCCAGCATTTT.

This clone was seen a few times. The CDR3 protein is CASSIETF. The CDR3 DNA reads as TGTGCCAGCAGTATAGAAACCTTC. The rearrangement uses TRBV6-1 and TRBJ1-2; D gene ambiguous. This CDR3 is 8 amino acids long. Germline CDR1 reads MNHNS; CDR2 reads SASEGT. The V end lost 5 bases, the J end lost 14 bases, and 6 bases lay between the germline ends.

This chain's CDR3 is CASSLGRASYNEQFF. The CDR3 DNA is TGTGCCAGCAGTTTAGGCAGGGCTTCCTACAATGAGCAGTTCTTC. The chain employs TRBV27 and TRBJ2-1, with a weak D call TRBD1 (5 bases). CDR3 length: 15 residues. Germline V gene lookup returns CDR1 MNHEY and CDR2 SMNVEV (reference sequence). Trimming stripped 2 bases from V and 1 base from J, with 9 bases between.

The rearrangement joins TRBV9 to TRBJ2-1; no clear D gene. This CDR3 region has 12 residues. Deletions cut 4 bases from V and 9 bases from J, with 11 bases between. Per the germline V gene, CDR1 is SGDLS and CDR2 is YYNGEE. The CDR3 region has the DNA TGTGCCAGCAGCAGCATAATCACTGAGCAGTTCTTC. It yields the protein CASSSIITEQFF.

The chain joins TRBV5-5 to TRBJ2-7; D is perhaps TRBD1 (6 bases). The germline V gene has CDR1 SGHKS and CDR2 YYEKEE (reference sequence). Trimming cost V 4 bases and J 5 bases, with 13 bases left between them. There are 13 residues in the CDR3. The DNA for the CDR3 is TGTGCCAGCAGCCAATTACAGGGAGACGAGCAGTACTTC. Translation: CASSQLQGDEQYF. Complete variable domain (other parts from reference TRBV5-5 and TRBJ2-7): DAGVTQSPTHLIKTRGQQVTLRCSPISGHKSVSWYQQVLGQGPQFIFQYYEKEERGRGNFPDRFSARQFPNYSSELNVNALLLGDSALYLCASSQLQGDEQYFGPGTRLTVT.

The genes are TRBV9 and TRBJ1-4; possible D gene TRBD1, 5 bases. Trimming removed 4 bases at V and 7 bases at J, with 11 bases between. The CDR3 consists of 13 residues. CDR1 is SGDLS, CDR2 YYNGEE, per germline. CDR3 nucleotide sequence: TGTGCCAGCAGCCCTGGGACGGGTGAAAAACTGTTTTTT. This encodes CASSPGTGEKLFF.

The chain couples TRBV27 to TRBJ2-3; 9 bases line up with TRBD2. CDR3 length equals 13 residues. V lost 8 bases, J lost 4 bases, and 4 bases stayed unmatched. Germline CDR1 MNHEY, CDR2 SMNVEV (reference sequence). The CDR3 coding sequence is TGTGCCAGCCGGCGGGAGGGGTCAGATACGCAGTATTTT. Protein sequence: CASRREGSDTQYF.

In this sample, this clone turned up once. The J gene is TRBJ2-5, the V gene TRBV7-2, with D perhaps TRBD1 (5 bases). CDR1 is SGHTA, CDR2 FQGNSA, per germline. The V gene lost 3 bases and the J gene lost 6 bases, with 17 bases spanning the gap. The CDR3 runs 15 residues. The CDR3 loop reads CASSLANPGRQTQYF. CDR3 DNA: TGTGCCAGCAGCTTGGCTAACCCAGGGCGGCAGACCCAGTACTTC. Full variable domain (rest looked up from reference TRBV7-2 and TRBJ2-5): GAGVSQSPSNKVTEKGKDVELRCDPISGHTALYWYRQSLGQGLEFLIYFQGNSAPDKSGLPSDRFSAERTGGSVSTLTIQRTQQEDSAVYLCASSLANPGRQTQYFGPGTRLLVL.

This clone has just one count. V is TRBV7-2 and J is TRBJ1-1, with D hard to call. With 2 bases removed from V and 3 bases from J, the gap between germline ends came to 13 bases. CDR3 length: 15 residues. CDR1 SGHTA and CDR2 FQGNSA come from the germline V gene. Written as DNA, the CDR3 is TGTGCCAGCAGCTTATTTACCTACTACGACACTGAAGCTTTCTTT. Translating gives CASSLFTYYDTEAFF.

The chain recombines TRBV28 with TRBJ2-3; 7 positions match TRBD2. The CDR3 is made up of 15 amino acids. Germline V gene data show CDR1 as MDHEN and CDR2 as SYDVKM. Trimming removed 3 bases from V and 1 base from J; junction bases left unmatched: 4. CDR3 loop: CASSFWGGGTDTQYF. The CDR3 nucleotides read TGTGCCAGCAGTTTTTGGGGGGGAGGCACAGATACGCAGTATTTT.

V gene TRBV30 combines with J gene TRBJ2-7; no definite D call. CDR1 is GTSNPN and CDR2 is SVGIG in the germline V gene (reference sequence). Trimming took off 2 bases at V and 7 bases at J, with 18 bases between the two ends. The CDR3 runs 14 residues. CDR3 nucleotides: TGTGCCTGGAGTCAAAGTGGGGTTTGGTGGGAGCAGTACTTC. It yields the protein CAWSQSGVWWEQYF.

The chain employs TRBV27 and TRBJ2-7; D is possibly TRBD2 (6 bases). The CDR3 runs to 16 residues. Per the germline V gene, CDR1 is MNHEY and CDR2 is SMNVEV (reference sequence). The V and J ends lost 6 bases and 0 bases respectively, with 18 bases between them. CDR3 sequence: CASSPLDGGSSYEQYF. Here the CDR3 DNA reads TGTGCCAGCAGCCCCTTAGATGGGGGGTCCTCCTACGAGCAGTACTTC.